This TCR beta chain was captured by sequencing in a study of human T cells and chemical hapten exposure. Study conclusions and caveats: Expanded TCRs clustered into significantly more large CDR3 similarity groups than controls, the analysis revealed.

This CDR3 is 14 amino acids long. The V end was cut by 4 bases, the J end by 8 bases, with 17 bases between. From germline, CDR1 is SEHNR and CDR2 FQNEAQ (reference sequence). TCRdb re-derived calls from the RACE reads in MiXCR, one entry per CDR3 protein. The sample lists about 110,000 distinct CDR3 sequences, 12% occurring once. As for time point: pre-sensitization, week 0. Stated treatment: therapeutic diphenylcyclopropenone sensitization with weekly scalp DPC. This clonotype was detected ten times or more. The antigen is undetermined. The sequenced sample was whole blood, obtained in connection with sensitization to the hapten diphenylcyclopropenone (DPC). V usage is TRBV7-9 and J usage is TRBJ1-1; a possible D gene is TRBD1 (5 bases). The TCR originated in a woman aged 45 to 65 with alopecia areata. Some clones in this sample may be carry-over from other donors' samples. The DNA for the CDR3 is TGTGCCAGCAGCTCAGCCCGTGGGACTGCCGAAGCTTTCTTT. It is translated as CASSSARGTAEAFF.